The clone carrying this T cell receptor beta chain occurred once. V lost 4 bases and J 8 bases, leaving 12 bases between the germline ends. The CDR3 covers 13 residues. CDR1 SGHRS and CDR2 YFSETQ come from the germline V gene. The data were obtained in a study of blood T cell repertoires in COVID-19. About the study: Acute and convalescent COVID-19 specimens originated in the United States, Italy and Spain. The cDNA or gDNA used as material had been derived from T cells, B-cell-depleted T cells, or PBMCs.

TCRdb's copy holds only in-frame clones and misses some; the assay was immunoSEQ multiplex PCR. The data show about 89,000 clones, 90% to 95% seen once. Specimen: peripheral blood. The rearrangement links TRBV5-1 to TRBJ1-4; D is unresolved. The TCR comes from a human donor with active COVID-19. The donor label of this sample is uncertain. The CDR3 sequence is CASSPPAEEKLFF. DNA for the CDR3: TGCGCCAGCAGCCCCCCCGCCGAGGAAAAACTGTTTTTT.